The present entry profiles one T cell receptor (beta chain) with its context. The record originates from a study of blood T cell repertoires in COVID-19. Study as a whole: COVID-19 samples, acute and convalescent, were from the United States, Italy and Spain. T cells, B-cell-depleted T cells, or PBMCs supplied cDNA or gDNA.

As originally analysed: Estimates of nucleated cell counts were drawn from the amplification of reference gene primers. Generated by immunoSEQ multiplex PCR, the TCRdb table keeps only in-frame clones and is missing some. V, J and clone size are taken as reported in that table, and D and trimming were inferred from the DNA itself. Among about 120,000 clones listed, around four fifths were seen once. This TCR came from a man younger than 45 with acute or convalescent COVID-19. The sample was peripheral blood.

CDR3 coding DNA: TGTGCCAGTACCCCACTCAGGGGCATGGATCAGCCCCAGCATTTT. Translating gives CASTPLRGMDQPQHF. The V call is TRBV19, the J call TRBJ1-5, with D possibly TRBD1 on 6 matching bases. Trimming cost V 7 bases and J 5 bases, with 18 bases left between them. This CDR3 has 15 amino acids. Germline CDR1 is LNHDA and CDR2 is SQIVND (reference sequence).